This TCR beta chain originates from a study of shared clonotypes between healthy human individuals. The donors were adults (healthy and HIV-negative) with no recent acute infections or vaccinations. CDR3 length: 14 amino acids. Germline V gives CDR1 SQVTM, CDR2 ANQGSEA. The V end was cut by 1 base, the J end by 4 bases, with 13 bases between. This clone was observed once. The table came from immunoSEQ multiplex PCR; TCRdb's copy has only in-frame clones and leaves some out. The sample has approximately 640,000 clones, 90% seen once. This clonotype originated in a young man in good health. Some clones in this sample may be carry-over from other donors' samples. Sequencing input: memory CD8+ T cells from PBMCs. Subset reported: CD45RO+ cells pooled with CCR7-negative TemRA cells. The rearrangement uses TRBV29-1 and TRBJ1-2, with D maybe TRBD1 (5 bases). CDR3 loop: CSVEGAGRAYGYTF. CDR3 sequence (DNA): TGCAGCGTTGAAGGGGCAGGGAGAGCCTATGGCTACACCTTC.